Below are 18 T cell receptor beta chains sequenced from a single sample in a study of blood T cell repertoires in COVID-19 (TCRdb year 2020). Receptor amplification or capture employed the immunoSEQ multiplex PCR assay. TCRdb stores this immuneACCESS table with in-frame sequences only. Part of the clones is absent; in the studies checked, under half of the shortfall reflects unresolved V genes, and no reason is known for the rest. The sample contains about 50,000 clones, around 86% of them found a single time. The ten largest make up 2% to 2.5% of the sample. Sequencing was carried out using peripheral blood. Receptors were obtained from a woman aged 80 or older with COVID-19, enrolled during active disease.

This chain joins TRBV14 and TRBJ1-6; 7 nucleotides match TRBD1. The length of the CDR3 is 14 residues. V shed 6 bases and J 6 bases; nucleotides not matched to a gene: 5. CDR1 SGHDN and CDR2 FVKESK come from the germline V gene. CDR3 nucleotides: TGTGCCAGCAGTCACAGGGGAGGTAATTCACCCCTCCACTTT. This translates into CASSHRGGNSPLHF.

This sequence joins TRBV10-3 and TRBJ2-2; 13 bases fit TRBD2. The CDR3 is 16 amino acids. CDR1 ENHRY and CDR2 SYGVKD come from the germline V gene. V was pared by 4 bases and J by 5 bases, with 4 bases of the junction left unmatched. In DNA form, the CDR3 reads TGTGCCATCAGTGCGGGACTAGCGGGGCCGACCGGGGAGCTGTTTTTT. Its protein product is CAISAGLAGPTGELFF.

This sequence joins TRBV5-4 and TRBJ1-2; 9 nucleotides agree with TRBD1. Germline loops: CDR1 SGHNT, CDR2 YYREEE (reference sequence). The CDR3 has 14 amino acids. With 2 bases clipped from V and 8 bases from J, the junction kept 7 bases outside the gene matches. The CDR3 reads CASSFDRGTGGYTF. The CDR3 nucleotides read TGTGCCAGCAGCTTCGACAGGGGGACGGGCGGCTACACCTTC.

The V and J genes are TRBV28 and TRBJ1-6; weak D call: TRBD1 (6 bases). This CDR3 has 14 amino acids. In germline, CDR1 is MDHEN, CDR2 SYDVKM. V gave up 7 bases and J gave up 8 bases, with 15 bases separating them. CDR3 sequence reads: CASKKTGPDSPLHF. The CDR3 DNA is TGTGCCAGCAAAAAGACAGGCCCTGATTCACCCCTCCACTTT. Full variable domain (remainder filled in from reference TRBV28 and TRBJ1-6): DVKVTQSSRYLVKRTGEKVFLECVQDMDHENMFWYRQDPGLGLRLIYFSYDVKMKEKGDIPEGYSVSREKKERFSLILESASTNQTSMYLCASKKTGPDSPLHFGNGTRLTVT.

This clone was seen only once. This rearrangement joins TRBV5-1 to TRBJ2-1; D gene unclear. The CDR3 loop spans 14 amino acids. The V and J ends lost 1 base and 0 bases respectively, with 5 bases between them. The germline V gene encodes CDR1 SGHRS and CDR2 YFSETQ. For the CDR3, the DNA is TGCGCCAGCAGCTTGTCGAGCTCCTACAATGAGCAGTTCTTC. Encoded protein: CASSLSSSYNEQFF.

The V call is TRBV6-4, the J call TRBJ1-2; tentatively, D is TRBD1 (6 bases). Germline V gene data show CDR1 as MRHNA and CDR2 as SNTAGT. The CDR3 has 15 amino acids. The V and J ends lost 3 bases and 5 bases respectively, with 16 bases between them. CDR3 sequence reads: CASSEYPDSYYGYTF. CDR3 in DNA: TGTGCCAGCAGTGAATACCCGGACAGTTATTATGGCTACACCTTC.

The chain couples TRBV6-2 or TRBV6-3 to TRBJ1-5; the match to TRBD1 covers 7 bases. Germline V CDR1 and CDR2: MNHEY, SVGEGT. This CDR3 region has 15 residues. Trimming cost V 0 bases and J 2 bases; bases outside gene matches: 1. The chain's CDR3 is CASSYSGTGNQPQHF. The CDR3 DNA is TGTGCCAGCAGTTACTCGGGGACAGGCAATCAGCCCCAGCATTTT.

J is TRBJ2-7 and V is TRBV7-9, with 8 nucleotides matching TRBD1. Germline V gene data show CDR1 as SEHNR and CDR2 as FQNEAQ (reference sequence). The J segment lost 3 bases and the V segment lost 5 bases, leaving 3 bases of the junction unmatched. The CDR3 is 13 amino acids. Here the CDR3 DNA reads TGTGCCAGCAGCAGGGACAGGCTCTACGAGCAGTACTTC. It translates to CASSRDRLYEQYF. Supplemented by reference TRBV7-9 and TRBJ2-7, the full variable domain reads DTGVSQNPRHKITKRGQNVTFRCDPISEHNRLYWYRQTLGQGPEFLTYFQNEAQLEKSRLLSDRFSAERPKGSFSTLEIQRTEQGDSAMYLCASSRDRLYEQYFGPGTRLTVT.

This clone was seen a single time. The chain recombines TRBV3-1 (or the pseudogene TRBV3-2) with TRBJ1-1; 10 positions agree with TRBD1. V lost 2 bases, J lost 5 bases, and 5 bases stayed unmatched. CDR1 and CDR2 from the germline V gene are LGHDT and YNNKEL (reference sequence). This CDR3 is 15 amino acids long. This chain's CDR3 is CASSQRDRGGTEAFF. The CDR3 DNA reads TGTGCCAGCAGCCAAAGGGACAGGGGAGGTACTGAAGCTTTCTTT.

The V gene is TRBV15, the J gene TRBJ2-7; maybe TRBD2 (6 bases). Germline V CDR1 and CDR2: LNHNV, YYDKDF (reference sequence). Trimming left V 3 bases short and J 0 bases short, with 24 bases between. This CDR3 has 19 amino acids. The CDR3 region has the DNA TGTGCCACCAGCAGTGGGTTTCGTTCTTCGGGGAGGAGCTCCTACGAGCAGTACTTC. As protein: CATSSGFRSSGRSSYEQYF. Based on the CDR3 plus reference TRBV15 and TRBJ2-7, the full variable domain is DAMVIQNPRYQVTQFGKPVTLSCSQTLNHNVMYWYQQKSSQAPKLLFHYYDKDFNNEADTPDNFQSRRPNTSFCFLDIRSPGLGDTAMYLCATSSGFRSSGRSSYEQYFGPGTRLTVT.

The chain combines TRBV7-9 with TRBJ1-1; 11 nucleotides agree with TRBD1. Trimming removed 7 bases from V and 4 bases from J; junction bases left unmatched: 11. The CDR3 loop spans 16 amino acids. Per the germline V gene, CDR1 is SEHNR and CDR2 is FQNEAQ (reference sequence). CDR3 nucleotides: TGTGCCAGCACCCGTCGGGGGGGGACAGGGGGCACTGAAGCTTTCTTT. As protein: CASTRRGGTGGTEAFF.

The chain's CDR3 is CASSRMTTHEKLFF. The CDR3 DNA is TGCGCCAGCAGCCGCATGACTACCCATGAAAAACTGTTTTTT. The genes are TRBV4-1 and TRBJ1-4; D is uncertain. Between the trimmed V and J ends, which lost 4 bases and 6 bases, there was a span of 12 bases. The CDR3 consists of 14 residues. Germline CDR1 is MGHRA and CDR2 is YSYEKL.

The sample holds one count of this clone. This sequence joins TRBV10-3 and TRBJ1-1; D is uncertain. With 9 bases removed from V and 4 bases from J, the gap between germline ends came to 12 bases. Germline values: CDR1 ENHRY, CDR2 SYGVKD. This CDR3 region has 12 residues. CDR3 coding DNA: TGTGCCATTTCGATGGGAGGCACTGAAGCTTTCTTT. Encoded protein: CAISMGGTEAFF.

This clone was seen a few times. The chain couples TRBV19 to TRBJ2-4; 10 bases are shared with TRBD2. The CDR3 is 15 residues long. The germline CDR1 and CDR2 sequences are LNHDA and SQIVND (reference sequence). V trimming: 4 bases; J trimming: 7 bases; junction bases outside the gene matches: 7. CDR3 residues: CASSKIAGGRNIQYF. In DNA form, the CDR3 reads TGTGCCAGTAGTAAAATAGCGGGGGGCAGGAACATTCAGTACTTC.

This chain uses TRBV4-1 with TRBJ1-3; D is unresolved. The CDR3 runs 15 residues. V was clipped by 4 bases and J by 0 bases, with 10 bases between them. CDR1 is MGHRA and CDR2 is YSYEKL in the germline V gene. Written as DNA, the CDR3 is TGCGCCAGCAGCCCTTCGCGAAGCTCTGGAAACACCATATATTTT. Translating gives CASSPSRSSGNTIYF.

The chain is built from TRBV19 and TRBJ2-7; D may be TRBD2 (5 bases). From germline, CDR1 is LNHDA and CDR2 SQIVND (reference sequence). Trimming removed 4 bases at V and 7 bases at J, with 8 bases between. The CDR3 extends over 11 amino acids. The CDR3 loop is CASSKTGEQYF. The CDR3 region has the DNA TGTGCCAGTAGTAAGACGGGGGAGCAGTACTTC.

The genes are TRBV6-5 and TRBJ1-5; 8 nucleotides agree with TRBD1. CDR3 length: 13 amino acids. The ends lost 6 bases at V and 6 bases at J; junction bases unmatched: 4. Germline assignment: CDR1 MNHEY and CDR2 SVGAGI. CDR3 region: CASRDRGGQPQHF. CDR3 nucleotides: TGTGCCAGCAGAGACAGGGGAGGTCAGCCCCAGCATTTT.

The CDR3 sequence: CASSVRTTSGRYNEQFF. CDR3 coding DNA: TGTGCCAGCAGCGTAAGGACGACTAGCGGGCGTTACAATGAGCAGTTCTTC. The chain employs TRBV9 and TRBJ2-1, with 10 nucleotides matching TRBD2. The CDR3 runs 17 residues. Germline V CDR1 and CDR2: SGDLS, YYNGEE. V lost 1 base to trimming and J lost 4 bases; unmatched junction nucleotides: 8.